A selection of T cell receptor beta chains follows, all from one sample in a study of cytomegalovirus exposure and HLA in healthy donors. The table came from immunoSEQ multiplex PCR; TCRdb's copy has only in-frame clones and leaves some out. The sample includes roughly 120,000 clones, 80% to 90% seen only once; the top ten take about 4.4%. The material sequenced was PBMCs. The receptors here all came from a man aged 18 to 30 in good health and CMV-seropositive. The CDR3 runs from the conserved cysteine through the conserved F or W. The order of the fields is J gene, V gene, clone size, D gene, CDR3 protein, CDR3 DNA. A D gene is named only where the DNA matches it firmly. Expanded clones get a size class; other rows say once, few or many, or leave the size out.

>TRBJ2-1|TRBV5-1|once|TRBD1
CASSLRRNRGAYNEQFF
TGCGCCAGCAGCCTAAGAAGAAACAGGGGCGCCTACAATGAGCAGTTCTTC
>TRBJ2-7|TRBV5-6|NA|TRBD1
CASTSGQTLYEQYF
TGTGCCAGCACCTCGGGACAGACCCTCTACGAGCAGTACTTC
>TRBJ2-1|TRBV10-2|once|TRBD1
CASQDRVSYNEQFF
TGCGCCAGCCAGGACAGGGTCTCCTACAATGAGCAGTTCTTC
>TRBJ1-4|TRBV7-9|NA|TRBD1
CASSTRDSYEKLFF
TGTGCCAGCAGCACCCGGGACAGTTATGAAAAACTGTTTTTT
>TRBJ1-5|TRBV4-1|NA|NA
CASSQDSRRGNQPQHF
TGCGCCAGCAGCCAAGATTCTAGGAGGGGAAATCAGCCCCAGCATTTT
>TRBJ2-2|TRBV5-1|once|TRBD1
CASSPMGQGNTGELFF
TGCGCCAGCAGCCCCATGGGACAGGGGAACACCGGGGAGCTGTTTTTT
>TRBJ1-2|TRBV19|NA|TRBD1
CASRPGQALGYTF
TGTGCCAGTAGGCCGGGACAGGCCCTTGGGTACACCTTC
>TRBJ2-7|TRBV7-9|NA|TRBD1
CASSPGTGSYEQYF
TGTGCCAGCAGCCCAGGGACAGGCTCCTACGAGCAGTACTTC
>TRBJ1-3|TRBV5-3|NA|NA
CARSLGSGGWNRSGNTIYF
TGTGCCAGAAGCTTGGGGTCGGGTGGGTGGAACCGCTCTGGAAACACCATATATTTT
>TRBJ1-4|TRBV7-9|NA|NA
CASSLQGSNEKLFF
TGTGCCAGCAGCCTTCAGGGATCTAATGAAAAACTGTTTTTT
>TRBJ2-7|TRBV28|NA|NA
CASTSSGLYEQYF
TGTGCCAGCACCTCGTCAGGACTCTACGAGCAGTACTTC
>TRBJ1-5|TRBV5-8|NA|TRBD1
CASSYRDRVFSQHF
TGTGCCAGCAGTTACCGGGACAGGGTTTTTTCCCAGCATTTT
>TRBJ2-7|TRBV6-1|NA|NA
CASSETTGQPWGQYF
TGTGCCAGCAGTGAAACTACAGGACAACCGTGGGGGCAGTACTTC
>TRBJ2-5|TRBV25-1|NA|NA
CASTKGGGLTETQYF
TGTGCCAGCACCAAAGGGGGGGGGTTGACAGAGACCCAGTACTTC
>TRBJ2-1|TRBV18|NA|NA
CASSPPVAGSSYNEQFF
TGTGCCAGCTCACCACCAGTGGCGGGAAGCTCCTACAATGAGCAGTTCTTC
>TRBJ1-1|TRBV5-1|NA|NA
CASSLSRDTEAFF
TGCGCCAGCAGCTTGAGCAGGGACACTGAAGCTTTCTTT
>TRBJ1-1|TRBV9|NA|NA
CASSEKGHLNTEAFF
TGTGCCAGCAGCGAGAAGGGACATCTGAACACTGAAGCTTTCTTT
>TRBJ2-5|TRBV7-2|NA|TRBD2
CASSFQAGGQQETQYF
TGTGCCAGCAGCTTCCAAGCGGGGGGGCAGCAAGAGACCCAGTACTTC
>TRBJ2-1|TRBV7-7|NA|TRBD2
CASSFGLAGVDEQFF
TGTGCCAGCAGCTTCGGCCTAGCGGGGGTGGATGAGCAGTTCTTC
>TRBJ1-4|TRBV4-1|once|NA
CASSQDSGARNEKLFF
TGCGCCAGCAGCCAAGATAGCGGGGCGCGTAATGAAAAACTGTTTTTT
>TRBJ1-5|TRBV4-1|NA|NA
CASSQATAGISFQPQHF
TGCGCCAGCAGCCAAGCGACGGCGGGGATTTCTTTTCAGCCCCAGCATTTT
>TRBJ2-1|TRBV7-9|NA|TRBD2
CASSLGGAGTYNEQFF
TGTGCCAGCAGCCTCGGGGGGGCCGGGACCTACAATGAGCAGTTCTTC
>TRBJ2-6|TRBV11-2|NA|NA
CASIPGLFGANVLTF
TGTGCCAGCATCCCAGGGTTGTTTGGGGCCAACGTCCTGACTTTC
>TRBJ2-3|TRBV10-3|NA|TRBD2
CAINTERGTTDTQYF
TGTGCCATCAATACGGAGCGGGGGACGACAGATACGCAGTATTTT
>TRBJ1-6|TRBV18|NA|NA
CASSPGLLGNNSPLHF
TGTGCCAGCTCACCGGGACTCCTGGGTAATAATTCACCCCTCCACTTT
>TRBJ1-2|TRBV11-2|NA|NA
CASSPNGGRDYGYTF
TGTGCCAGCAGCCCTAACGGAGGGAGGGACTATGGCTACACCTTC
>TRBJ2-7|TRBV10-1|NA|NA
CASSALTDGGYEQYF
TGCGCCAGCAGTGCCCTGACCGACGGCGGCTACGAGCAGTACTTC
>TRBJ2-1|TRBV2|NA|NA
CASSEAHAEFNEQFF
TGTGCCAGCAGTGAAGCGCATGCAGAATTCAATGAGCAGTTCTTC
>TRBJ1-1|TRBV28|NA|NA
CASSFLTASGTEAFF
TGTGCCAGCAGTTTCCTAACAGCCTCGGGGACTGAAGCTTTCTTT
>TRBJ2-7|TRBV5-6|once|TRBD1
CASSSGQNYEQYF
TGTGCCAGCAGCTCGGGACAGAACTACGAGCAGTACTTC